Listed here are 30 T cell receptor beta chains from one sample, sequenced in a study of blood T cell repertoires in COVID-19 (dated by TCRdb to about 2020). Libraries were built with the immunoSEQ multiplex PCR assay. TCRdb re-hosts the immuneACCESS table, in-frame sequences only. Its copies lack some clones; in the studies checked, an unresolved V gene accounts for under half of them, and the cause for the rest is not known. This sample has around 55,000 clones in its table, and around 90% of those were observed once. The ten largest clones take up around 1.5% of the sample. Sequencing was done on a sample of peripheral blood. Receptors originate from a man aged 55 to 70 with acute or convalescent COVID-19.

The rearrangement links TRBV2 to TRBJ1-1; 7 bases are shared with TRBD1. The junction had 8 bases not matched to a gene; V was cut back by 4 bases and J by 0 bases. The CDR3 consists of 16 residues. The V gene's germline CDR1 is SNHLY and CDR2 FYNNEI. The CDR3 sequence: CASSVNRGSLNTEAFF. In DNA, the CDR3 is TGTGCCAGCAGTGTTAACAGGGGATCCTTGAACACTGAAGCTTTCTTT.

The chain is built from TRBV30 and TRBJ2-1; 9 nucleotides match TRBD2. The CDR3 has 16 residues. The trim removed 3 bases at V and 5 bases at J, leaving 11 bases unmatched. Germline values: CDR1 GTSNPN, CDR2 SVGIG (reference sequence). CDR3 sequence (DNA): TGTGCCTGGAGATCGAGCGGGAGGTTCTTCAACAATGAGCAGTTCTTC. Its translation: CAWRSSGRFFNNEQFF.

The chain employs TRBV7-2 and TRBJ2-6, with D uncertain. The CDR3 totals 15 residues. V lost 5 bases and J lost 0, with 8 bases in between. The germline gives CDR1 SGHTA, CDR2 FQGNSA. The CDR3 reads CASSRSPSGANVLTF. CDR3 nucleotide sequence: TGTGCCAGCAGCCGGAGTCCCTCTGGGGCCAACGTCCTGACTTTC.

The chain couples TRBV28 to TRBJ2-1, with TRBD2 identical over 9 bases. Trimming took 6 bases from V and 3 from J; bases not matched to a gene: 9. Looked up from germline, CDR1 is MDHEN and CDR2 is SYDVKM. The CDR3 spans 16 residues. CDR3 region: CASSPLSGSVYNEQFF. The CDR3 DNA reads TGTGCCAGCAGCCCTCTTAGCGGGAGTGTCTACAATGAGCAGTTCTTC.

V is TRBV28 and J is TRBJ2-1, with TRBD1 as a possible D gene (6 bases). The CDR3 consists of 15 residues. Germline V gives CDR1 MDHEN, CDR2 SYDVKM. Trimming left V 5 bases short and J 7 bases short, with 18 bases between. The chain's CDR3 is CASSPNRDNSNEQFF. The CDR3 DNA is TGTGCCAGCAGTCCAAACCGGGACAACTCGAATGAGCAGTTCTTC.

The table lists this clone with a few counts. The J gene is TRBJ2-7, the V gene TRBV7-9; 9 bases match TRBD1. The germline V gene has CDR1 SEHNR and CDR2 FQNEAQ (reference sequence). V lost 4 bases to trimming and J lost 6 bases; unmatched junction nucleotides: 7. This CDR3 comprises 14 residues. The chain's CDR3 is CASSSDRGIAEQYF. CDR3 DNA sequence: TGTGCCAGCAGCTCCGACAGGGGGATAGCCGAGCAGTACTTC.

The chain employs TRBV29-1 and TRBJ2-3; 10 nucleotides line up with TRBD1. CDR1 SQVTM and CDR2 ANQGSEA come from the germline V gene. This CDR3 region has 14 residues. The trim removed 1 base at V and 6 bases at J, leaving 4 bases unmatched. The CDR3 nucleotides read TGCAGCGTTGAAGGGACAGGGGGTTTTGATACGCAGTATTTT. Its translation is CSVEGTGGFDTQYF.

This clone was detected only a few times. This rearrangement joins TRBV11-3 to TRBJ1-3; 8 bases are shared with TRBD1. The length of the CDR3 is 16 residues. CDR1 and CDR2 (germline): SGHNT, YENEEA. V was pared by 5 bases and J by 2 bases, with 8 bases of the junction left unmatched. The CDR3 protein is CASSVDRGGTGNTIYF. The CDR3 DNA follows: TGTGCCAGCAGCGTCGACAGGGGCGGGACTGGAAACACCATATATTTT. Combining the CDR3 with reference TRBV11-3 and TRBJ1-3 gives the whole variable domain EAGVVQSPRYKIIEKKQPVAFWCNPISGHNTLYWYLQNLGQGPELLIRYENEEAVDDSQLPKDRFSAERLKGVDSTLKIQPAELGDSAVYLCASSVDRGGTGNTIYFGEGSWLTVV.

The V call is TRBV25-1, the J call TRBJ1-2; 9 nucleotides line up with TRBD1. Germline CDR1 MGHDK, CDR2 SYGVNS. The CDR3 is made up of 14 amino acids. J gave up 5 bases and V 3 bases, and 4 bases lay outside the gene matches. CDR3 sequence reads: CASSDPGTGYGYTF. In nucleotides, the CDR3 is TGTGCCAGCAGTGACCCCGGGACAGGGTATGGCTACACCTTC.

The chain combines TRBV28 with TRBJ1-5, with 8 bases that match TRBD1. Trimming took 3 bases from V and 3 from J; bases not matched to a gene: 7. CDR3 length: 16 amino acids. CDR1 is MDHEN and CDR2 is SYDVKM in the germline V gene. Written as DNA, the CDR3 is TGTGCCAGCAGTTTGTCCAGGGGGCAGAACAATCAGCCCCAGCATTTT. This sequence encodes CASSLSRGQNNQPQHF.

This chain joins TRBV3-1 (or the pseudogene TRBV3-2) and TRBJ2-2; 10 bases match TRBD2. V dropped 0 bases and J dropped 0; count of bases not matched to a gene: 10. Germline V gene lookup returns CDR1 LGHDT and CDR2 YNNKEL (reference sequence). The CDR3 is made up of 20 amino acids. CDR3 in DNA: TGTGCCAGCAGCCAAGAAGTCGGCCTAGCGGGAGTCCCGAACACCGGGGAGCTGTTTTTT. This translates into CASSQEVGLAGVPNTGELFF.

J is TRBJ2-7 and V is TRBV10-3; possible D gene TRBD2, 6 bases. Trimming pared 3 bases from V and 0 bases from J, leaving 12 bases between. Germline CDR1 reads ENHRY; CDR2 reads SYGVKD. CDR3 size: 15 residues. The CDR3 DNA is TGTGCCATCAGTGATCTGTACGGGAGCTCCTACGAGCAGTACTTC. Its protein is CAISDLYGSSYEQYF.

The rearrangement joins TRBV24-1 to TRBJ2-7; 9 bases line up with TRBD1. The germline CDR1 and CDR2 sequences are KGHDR and SFDVKD. After removal of 5 bases from V and 6 bases from J, the junction contained 13 bases not matched to a gene. The CDR3 has 16 amino acids. CDR3 in amino acids: CATSAPSTGGIGEQYF. The CDR3 DNA sequence: TGTGCCACCAGTGCCCCCTCGACAGGGGGAATTGGCGAGCAGTACTTC.

The chain couples TRBV30 to TRBJ2-5; possibly TRBD2 for D (5 bases). CDR3 length equals 14 residues. V lost 6 bases and J lost 0, with 14 bases in between. The V gene's germline CDR1 is GTSNPN and CDR2 SVGIG (reference sequence). The CDR3 bases are TGTGCCTGCGGGAAGTATACCCACCAAGAGACCCAGTACTTC. Translating it yields CACGKYTHQETQYF.

The chain has TRBV10-3 and TRBJ2-4, with TRBD2 identical over 7 bases. The V segment lost 4 bases and the J segment 8 bases; nucleotides outside the gene matches: 11. Germline CDR1 and CDR2: ENHRY and SYGVKD. The CDR3 sequence is 15 residues long. This chain's CDR3 is CAISGLLGGEDIQYF. The CDR3 nucleotides are TGTGCCATCAGTGGGCTCTTGGGGGGGGAGGACATTCAGTACTTC.

The chain combines TRBV12-3 or TRBV12-4 with TRBJ2-5, with D perhaps TRBD2 (6 bases). The CDR3 extends over 13 amino acids. V lost 8 bases to trimming and J lost 4 bases, with 14 bases between them. The CDR3 DNA is TGTGCCAGCCGAACCCCCGGGGGAGAGACCCAGTACTTC. Encoded protein: CASRTPGGETQYF.

The chain employs TRBV28 and TRBJ2-7; possibly TRBD2 for D (5 bases). This CDR3 has 13 amino acids. Germline CDR1 is MDHEN and CDR2 is SYDVKM. Trimming removed 6 bases at V and 7 bases at J, with 16 bases between. The CDR3 sequence: CASRLRATGEQYF. DNA for the CDR3: TGTGCCAGCAGACTTAGGGCCACGGGAGAGCAGTACTTC.

The rearrangement joins TRBV7-3 to TRBJ1-2; a possible D gene is TRBD1 (6 bases). The CDR3 has 13 residues. V lost 3 bases and J lost 2, with 7 bases in between. The germline CDR1 and CDR2 sequences are SGHTA and FQGTGA. This CDR3 is CASSFDRNYGYTF. As DNA, the CDR3 is TGTGCCAGCAGCTTCGACAGGAACTATGGCTACACCTTC.

This clone was counted only a few times. This chain links TRBV6-5 with TRBJ2-7; tentatively, D is TRBD1 (6 bases). CDR3 size: 13 residues. Trimming left V 2 bases short and J 2 bases short, with 7 bases between. Per the germline V gene, CDR1 is MNHEY and CDR2 is SVGAGI. This CDR3 is CASSYRDTYEQYF. CDR3 bases: TGTGCCAGCAGTTACCGGGACACCTACGAGCAGTACTTC.

The rearrangement uses TRBV28 and TRBJ1-2; D is ambiguous. Germline values: CDR1 MDHEN, CDR2 SYDVKM. V shed 2 bases and J shed 4 bases, with 11 bases lying between them. The CDR3 spans 14 residues. CDR3 region: CASSLILAVYGYTF. The CDR3 DNA sequence: TGTGCCAGCAGTTTAATCTTGGCAGTCTATGGCTACACCTTC.

The CDR3 bases are TGTGCCAGCAGTTTCGACAGGGGTGCAACTAATGAAAAACTGTTTTTT. Translated: CASSFDRGATNEKLFF. The chain employs TRBV28 and TRBJ1-4, with 8 positions matching TRBD1. CDR3 length equals 16 residues. The germline V gene encodes CDR1 MDHEN and CDR2 SYDVKM. V shed 3 bases and J 0 bases; nucleotides not matched to a gene: 3. Full variable domain (rest looked up from reference TRBV28 and TRBJ1-4): DVKVTQSSRYLVKRTGEKVFLECVQDMDHENMFWYRQDPGLGLRLIYFSYDVKMKEKGDIPEGYSVSREKKERFSLILESASTNQTSMYLCASSFDRGATNEKLFFGSGTQLSVL.

The rearrangement joins TRBV4-3 to TRBJ1-6; TRBD1 might be the D (6 bases). Trimming shortened V by 5 bases and J by 5 bases, and 22 bases separated the two germline ends. Per germline, CDR1 LGHNA and CDR2 YSLEER. The CDR3 is made up of 18 amino acids. The CDR3, as DNA: TGCGCCAGCAGCTTCTTCGCGGGGGGGGCGCCCGATAATTCACCCCTCCACTTT. It translates to CASSFFAGGAPDNSPLHF.

The chain is built from TRBV29-1 and TRBJ2-2, with 7 bases matching TRBD2. Germline values: CDR1 SQVTM, CDR2 ANQGSEA. There are 19 residues in the CDR3. V trimming: 5 bases; J trimming: 4 bases; junction bases outside the gene matches: 22. The CDR3 loop reads CSVSRPSGLNSYPTGELFF. The DNA for the CDR3 is TGCAGCGTTTCCCGGCCTAGCGGACTGAATTCCTACCCCACCGGGGAGCTGTTTTTT.

In regard to this clone: The same CDR3 arises from other DNA sequences in this sample as well. V is TRBV15 and J is TRBJ1-4; TRBD1 matches at 7 bases. Germline CDR1 reads LNHNV; CDR2 reads YYDKDF (reference sequence). This CDR3 region has 15 residues. Losses at the gene ends were 1 base for V and 3 bases for J; bases not matched to a gene: 2. DNA for the CDR3: TGTGCCACCAGCAGAGGTGGGACAGCTAATGAAAAACTGTTTTTT. Its translation: CATSRGGTANEKLFF.

This clone is a singleton in its sample. The chain joins TRBV24-1 to TRBJ1-1; D gene uncertain. Germline assignment: CDR1 KGHDR and CDR2 SFDVKD. The germline V and J ends were trimmed by 3 bases and 1 base, with 2 bases remaining between them. The CDR3 length is 12 residues. CDR3 nucleotides: TGTGCCACCAGTGATCGGAACACTGAAGCTTTCTTT. Translated: CATSDRNTEAFF.

V gene TRBV15 combines with J gene TRBJ1-5, with 10 bases identical to TRBD1. This CDR3 region has 16 residues. The junction had 7 bases not matched to a gene; V was cut back by 1 base and J by 7 bases. Germline loops: CDR1 LNHNV, CDR2 YYDKDF (reference sequence). For the CDR3, the DNA is TGTGCCACCAGCAGAGTGGGGACAGGGGTGCACCAGCCCCAGCATTTT. This translates into CATSRVGTGVHQPQHF. Supplemented by reference TRBV15 and TRBJ1-5, the full variable domain reads DAMVIQNPRYQVTQFGKPVTLSCSQTLNHNVMYWYQQKSSQAPKLLFHYYDKDFNNEADTPDNFQSRRPNTSFCFLDIRSPGLGDTAMYLCATSRVGTGVHQPQHFGDGTRLSIL.

The rearrangement uses TRBV7-9 and TRBJ2-5; no definite D call. Germline V CDR1 and CDR2: SEHNR, FQNEAQ (reference sequence). This CDR3 is 15 amino acids long. Trimming left V 1 base short and J 0 bases short, with 9 bases between. CDR3 coding DNA: TGTGCCAGCAGCTTAGTGCGCTGGTACCAAGAGACCCAGTACTTC. It is translated as CASSLVRWYQETQYF.

J is TRBJ1-5 and V is TRBV19, with D maybe TRBD1 (6 bases). With 2 bases removed from V and 3 bases from J, the gap between germline ends came to 11 bases. This CDR3 is built from 15 residues. The germline V gene has CDR1 LNHDA and CDR2 SQIVND (reference sequence). Here the CDR3 reads CASSILRGTNQPQHF. CDR3 sequence (DNA): TGTGCCAGTAGTATATTGAGGGGGACCAATCAGCCCCAGCATTTT.

V usage is TRBV15 and J usage is TRBJ2-1, with TRBD2 matching over 7 bases. The CDR3 totals 15 residues. Per germline, CDR1 LNHNV and CDR2 YYDKDF (reference sequence). Germline trimming cut 5 bases from V and 1 base from J; bases unmatched to any gene: 5. The CDR3 bases are TGTGCCACCAGCGGGACGGGAGGTTCCTACAATGAGCAGTTCTTC. This gives the protein CATSGTGGSYNEQFF.

To note about this clone: The same CDR3 also results from other DNA sequences found in this sample. CDR3 amino acids: CASSPRTGEGSPLHF. Here the CDR3 DNA reads TGTGCCAGCAGCCCCCGGACAGGGGAAGGATCACCCCTCCACTTT. This chain links TRBV7-2 with TRBJ1-6; 9 bases match TRBD1. Looked up from germline, CDR1 is SGHTA and CDR2 is FQGNSA. Trimming at V came to 5 bases and at J to 10 bases, leaving 9 bases not matched to a gene. CDR3 length: 15 residues.